The present T cell receptor (beta chain) was sequenced within a study of glioma-infiltrating T cells after dendritic cell vaccination. Study-wide findings and caveats: Only a small number of patients had complete blood and tumor samples.

In regard to this clone: The antigen remains unidentified.

The immunoSEQ assay amplified TCRB CDR3 from up to roughly 2 ug DNA. Using immunoSEQ multiplex PCR, the repertoire was profiled, and TCRdb retains in-frame clones only, with some absent. The sample lists roughly 56,000 clones; more than 70% were seen once. The CDR3 runs 13 residues. V shed 6 bases and J shed 4 bases, with 14 bases lying between them. Germline V gene sequence: CDR1 SGHRS, CDR2 YFSETQ. Time point reported: after dendritic cell vaccination, including at tumor progression/relapse. Patients had residual fresh-frozen tumor tissue and more than two years of survival data. The J gene is TRBJ2-7, the V gene TRBV5-1; tentative D call: TRBD2 (5 bases). This receptor was obtained from a human donor with glioblastoma. Here the sequenced sample was blood, taken after dendritic cell vaccination. Written as DNA, the CDR3 is TGCGCCAGCAACCCGAACTCGGGGTACGAGCAGTACTTC. As protein: CASNPNSGYEQYF.